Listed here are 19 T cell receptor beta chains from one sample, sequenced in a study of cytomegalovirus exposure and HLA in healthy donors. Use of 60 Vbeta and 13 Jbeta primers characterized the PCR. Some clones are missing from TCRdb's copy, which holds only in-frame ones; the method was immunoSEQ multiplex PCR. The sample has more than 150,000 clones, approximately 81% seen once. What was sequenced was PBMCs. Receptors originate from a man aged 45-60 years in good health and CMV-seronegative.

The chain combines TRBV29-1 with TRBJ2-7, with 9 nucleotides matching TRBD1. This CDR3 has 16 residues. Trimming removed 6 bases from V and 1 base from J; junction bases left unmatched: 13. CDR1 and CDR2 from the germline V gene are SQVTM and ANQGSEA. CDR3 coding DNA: TGCAGCGTGGGCGGTGGGACAGGGCGACGTTCCTACGAGCAGTACTTC. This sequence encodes CSVGGGTGRRSYEQYF.

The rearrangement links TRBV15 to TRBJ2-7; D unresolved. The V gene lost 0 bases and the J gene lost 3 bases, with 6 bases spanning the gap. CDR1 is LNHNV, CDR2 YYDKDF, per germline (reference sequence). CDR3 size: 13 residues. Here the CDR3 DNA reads TGTGCCACCAGCAGAGATAATCGCTACGAGCAGTACTTC. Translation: CATSRDNRYEQYF.

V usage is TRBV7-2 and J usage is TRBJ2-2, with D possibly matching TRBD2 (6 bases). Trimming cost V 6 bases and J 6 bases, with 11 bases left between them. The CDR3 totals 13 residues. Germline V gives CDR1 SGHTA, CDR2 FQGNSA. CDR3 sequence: CASSRGMSGELFF. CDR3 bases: TGTGCCAGCAGTCGCGGGATGTCCGGGGAGCTGTTTTTT.

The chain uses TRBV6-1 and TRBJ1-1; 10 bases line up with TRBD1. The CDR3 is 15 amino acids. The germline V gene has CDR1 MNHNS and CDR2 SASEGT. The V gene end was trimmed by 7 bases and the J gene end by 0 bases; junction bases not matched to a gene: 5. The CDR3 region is CASNPGQGLNTEAFF. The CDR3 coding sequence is TGTGCCAGCAATCCGGGACAGGGGTTGAACACTGAAGCTTTCTTT.

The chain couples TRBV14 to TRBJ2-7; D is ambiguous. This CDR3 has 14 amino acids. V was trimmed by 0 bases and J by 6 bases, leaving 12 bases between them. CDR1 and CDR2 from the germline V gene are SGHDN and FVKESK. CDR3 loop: CASSQELKFGEQYF. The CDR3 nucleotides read TGTGCCAGCAGCCAAGAACTCAAGTTCGGCGAGCAGTACTTC.

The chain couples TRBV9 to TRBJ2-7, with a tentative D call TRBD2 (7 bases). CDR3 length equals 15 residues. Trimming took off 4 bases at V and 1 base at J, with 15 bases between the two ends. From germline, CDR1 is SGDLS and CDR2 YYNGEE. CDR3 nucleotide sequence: TGTGCCAGCAGCCCAAGGGGGGGATCTTCCTACGAGCAGTACTTC. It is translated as CASSPRGGSSYEQYF.

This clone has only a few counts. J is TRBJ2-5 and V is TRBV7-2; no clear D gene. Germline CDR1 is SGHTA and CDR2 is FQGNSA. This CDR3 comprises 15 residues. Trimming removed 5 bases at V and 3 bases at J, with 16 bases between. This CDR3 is CASSPHMGKEETQYF. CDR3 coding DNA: TGTGCCAGCAGCCCCCATATGGGCAAGGAAGAGACCCAGTACTTC. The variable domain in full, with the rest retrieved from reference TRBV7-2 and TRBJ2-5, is GAGVSQSPSNKVTEKGKDVELRCDPISGHTALYWYRQSLGQGLEFLIYFQGNSAPDKSGLPSDRFSAERTGGSVSTLTIQRTQQEDSAVYLCASSPHMGKEETQYFGPGTRLLVL.

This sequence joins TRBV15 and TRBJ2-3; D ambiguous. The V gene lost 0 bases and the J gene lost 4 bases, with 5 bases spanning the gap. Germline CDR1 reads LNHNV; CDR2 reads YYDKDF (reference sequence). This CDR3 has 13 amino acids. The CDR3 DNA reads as TGTGCCACCAGCAGAGAACTTGCAGATACGCAGTATTTT. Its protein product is CATSRELADTQYF.

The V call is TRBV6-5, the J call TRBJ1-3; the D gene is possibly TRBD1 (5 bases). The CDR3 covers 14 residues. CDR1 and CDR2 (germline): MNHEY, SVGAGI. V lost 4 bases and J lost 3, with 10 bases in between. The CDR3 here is CASSSGRSGNTIYF. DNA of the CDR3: TGTGCCAGCAGTTCAGGGAGGAGTGGAAACACCATATATTTT.

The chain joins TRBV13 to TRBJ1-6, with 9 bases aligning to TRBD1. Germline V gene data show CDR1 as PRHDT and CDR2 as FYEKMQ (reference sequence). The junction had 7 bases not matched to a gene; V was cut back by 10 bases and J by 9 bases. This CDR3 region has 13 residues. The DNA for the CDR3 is TGTGCCACCGACAGGGGGGGACGTTCACCCCTCCACTTT. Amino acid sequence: CATDRGGRSPLHF.

The CDR3 sequence: CASSIPGQGYGYTF. The CDR3, as DNA: TGTGCCAGTAGTATACCGGGACAGGGATATGGCTACACCTTC. The chain has TRBV19 and TRBJ1-2; 9 bases line up with TRBD1. CDR3 length: 14 amino acids. Germline V gives CDR1 LNHDA, CDR2 SQIVND (reference sequence). The V segment lost 2 bases and the J segment 5 bases; nucleotides outside the gene matches: 3.

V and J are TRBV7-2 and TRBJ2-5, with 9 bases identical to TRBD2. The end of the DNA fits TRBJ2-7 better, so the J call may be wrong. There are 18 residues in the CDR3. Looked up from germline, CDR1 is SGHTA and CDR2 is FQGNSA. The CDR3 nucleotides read TGTGCCAGCAGCTCGACGTACTTAGTAGCGGGGGAACCCTACGAGCAGTACTTC. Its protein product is CASSSTYLVAGEPYEQYF.

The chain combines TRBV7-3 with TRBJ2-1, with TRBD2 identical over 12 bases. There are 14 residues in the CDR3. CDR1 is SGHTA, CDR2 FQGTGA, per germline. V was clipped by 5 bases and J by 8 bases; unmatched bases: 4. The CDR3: CASSLTSGGHEQFF. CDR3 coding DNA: TGTGCCAGCAGCCTGACTAGCGGGGGCCATGAGCAGTTCTTC.

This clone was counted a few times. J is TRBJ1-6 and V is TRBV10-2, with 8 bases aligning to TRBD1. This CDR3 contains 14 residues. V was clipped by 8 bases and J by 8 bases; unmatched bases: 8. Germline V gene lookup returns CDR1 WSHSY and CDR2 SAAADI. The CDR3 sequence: CASGRTGLDSPLHF. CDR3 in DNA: TGCGCCAGCGGGAGGACAGGGCTTGATTCACCCCTCCACTTT.

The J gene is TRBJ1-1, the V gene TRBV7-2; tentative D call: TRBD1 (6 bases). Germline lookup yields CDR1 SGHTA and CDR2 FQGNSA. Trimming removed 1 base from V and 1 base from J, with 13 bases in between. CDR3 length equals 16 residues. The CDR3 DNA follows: TGTGCCAGCAGCTTAGTCGTGACAGGACAGAACACTGAAGCTTTCTTT. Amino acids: CASSLVVTGQNTEAFF.

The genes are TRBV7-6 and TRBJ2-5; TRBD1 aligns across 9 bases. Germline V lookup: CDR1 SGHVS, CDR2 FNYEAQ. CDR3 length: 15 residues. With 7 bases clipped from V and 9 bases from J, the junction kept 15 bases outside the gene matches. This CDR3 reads CASTRGSRTGASQYF. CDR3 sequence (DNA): TGTGCCAGCACAAGGGGGAGCCGGACAGGGGCTTCCCAGTACTTC.

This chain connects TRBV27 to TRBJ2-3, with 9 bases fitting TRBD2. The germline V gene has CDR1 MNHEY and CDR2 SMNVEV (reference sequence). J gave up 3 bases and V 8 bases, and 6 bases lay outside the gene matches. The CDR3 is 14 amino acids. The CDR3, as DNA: TGTGCCAGCTCGCGGGCGGGGGGGACAGATACGCAGTATTTT. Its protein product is CASSRAGGTDTQYF.

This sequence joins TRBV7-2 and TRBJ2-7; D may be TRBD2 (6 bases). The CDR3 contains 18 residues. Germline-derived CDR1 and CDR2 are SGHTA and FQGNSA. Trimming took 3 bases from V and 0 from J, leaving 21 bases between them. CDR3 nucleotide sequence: TGTGCCAGCAGCTTTACACACCTCCGGGACGGGAGCTCCTACGAGCAGTACTTC. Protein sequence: CASSFTHLRDGSSYEQYF.

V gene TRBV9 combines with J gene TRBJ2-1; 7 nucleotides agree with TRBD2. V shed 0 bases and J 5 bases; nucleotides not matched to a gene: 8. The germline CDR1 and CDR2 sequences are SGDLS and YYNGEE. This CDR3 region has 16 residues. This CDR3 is CASSVGRSSGHNEQFF. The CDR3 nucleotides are TGTGCCAGCAGCGTAGGGAGGTCTAGCGGACACAATGAGCAGTTCTTC.